These 13 T cell receptor beta chains share one sample of origin, sequenced in a study of CD8 T cells in Susac syndrome. The RNA input was about 0.45 to 1 ug, and it was reverse transcribed with random hexamers. TCRdb independently ran MiXCR on the immunoSEQ multiplex PCR reads; one entry per CDR3 protein. This table holds under 200,000 distinct CDR3 sequences, about 96% found once. The specimen was CD4+ T cells from PBMCs. The origin of the receptors is a human donor with Susac syndrome.

CDR3: CASSLGFTDTQYF. In DNA, the CDR3 is TGCGCCAGCAGCTTGGGTTTCACAGATACGCAGTATTTT. This chain connects TRBV5-1 to TRBJ2-3; no clear D gene. This CDR3 has 13 amino acids. Trimming removed 0 bases at V and 2 bases at J, with 4 bases between. Germline CDR1 SGHRS, CDR2 YFSETQ.

The rearrangement joins TRBV28 to TRBJ2-5, with 14 bases matching TRBD2. This CDR3 has 18 residues. The V and J ends lost 5 bases and 5 bases, in that order; junction bases with no gene match: 13. Germline assignment: CDR1 MDHEN and CDR2 SYDVKM. DNA of the CDR3: TGTGCCAGCAGTACCCGGACTAGCGGGAGGTTAGAGGTTGAGACCCAGTACTTC. Residues: CASSTRTSGRLEVETQYF.

The J gene is TRBJ1-2, the V gene TRBV5-6; D unclear. V gave up 1 base and J gave up 5 bases, with 9 bases separating them. Germline V gene data show CDR1 as SGHDT and CDR2 as YYEEEE. This CDR3 region has 13 residues. The CDR3 region is CASSLLPEYGYTF. DNA of the CDR3: TGTGCCAGCAGCTTGCTGCCAGAATATGGCTACACCTTC.

This rearrangement joins TRBV7-2 to TRBJ2-1, with 8 bases that match TRBD2. Germline V gives CDR1 SGHTA, CDR2 FQGNSA. V lost 5 bases, J lost 6 bases, and 12 bases stayed unmatched. The CDR3 is 16 residues long. The CDR3 loop reads CASSLAGSGGFNEQFF. The CDR3 nucleotides are TGTGCCAGCAGCCTTGCGGGGTCGGGGGGGTTCAATGAGCAGTTCTTC.

This rearrangement joins TRBV10-3 to TRBJ1-6, with a weak D call TRBD1 (5 bases). CDR3 length: 14 amino acids. Trimming pared 0 bases from V and 10 bases from J, leaving 10 bases between. Germline V gene data show CDR1 as ENHRY and CDR2 as SYGVKD. DNA of the CDR3: TGTGCCATCAGTGAGTCGTCCGGGGACTCACCCCTCCACTTT. Protein sequence: CAISESSGDSPLHF.

This CDR3 is CASSLRAGQKETQYF. In nucleotides, the CDR3 is TGTGCCAGCAGTTTACGGGCAGGGCAGAAAGAGACCCAGTACTTC. J is TRBJ2-5 and V is TRBV12-3 or TRBV12-4; possibly TRBD1 for D (5 bases). The CDR3 extends over 15 amino acids. V lost 2 bases, J lost 3 bases, and 13 bases lay in between.

The gene calls are TRBV7-2 and TRBJ2-1; D gene uncertain. Trimming pared 5 bases from V and 10 bases from J, leaving 15 bases between. CDR3 size: 13 residues. From germline, CDR1 is SGHTA and CDR2 FQGNSA. CDR3 DNA: TGTGCCAGCAGCCTTCGACGACAAGGCGAGCAGTTCTTC. Its translation: CASSLRRQGEQFF.

V usage is TRBV30 and J usage is TRBJ1-1; 7 bases align to TRBD1. The CDR3 loop spans 14 amino acids. Germline CDR1 GTSNPN, CDR2 SVGIG (reference sequence). V shed 2 bases and J 1 base; nucleotides not matched to a gene: 4. CDR3 region: CAWSMNRGNTEAFF. CDR3 bases: TGTGCCTGGAGTATGAACAGGGGGAACACTGAAGCTTTCTTT.

V gene TRBV15 combines with J gene TRBJ2-1; D possibly corresponds to TRBD1 (5 bases). The CDR3 extends over 15 amino acids. Germline V CDR1 and CDR2: LNHNV, YYDKDF (reference sequence). V lost 0 bases and J 4 bases, leaving 10 bases between the germline ends. The CDR3 DNA reads as TGTGCCACCAGCAGAGAACGACAGATTTACAATGAGCAGTTCTTC. It is translated as CATSRERQIYNEQFF.

V gene TRBV25-1 combines with J gene TRBJ2-1; 11 bases are a match to TRBD2. This CDR3 is 15 amino acids long. Germline V gene data show CDR1 as MGHDK and CDR2 as SYGVNS. V was clipped by 4 bases and J by 2 bases; unmatched bases: 1. CDR3 sequence: CASSGSGRAYNEQFF. The CDR3 coding sequence is TGTGCCAGCAGTGGTAGCGGGAGGGCCTACAATGAGCAGTTCTTC.

The chain is built from TRBV7-9 and TRBJ2-7; 10 positions agree with TRBD1. Looked up from germline, CDR1 is SEHNR and CDR2 is FQNEAQ (reference sequence). The V and J ends lost 5 bases and 5 bases, in that order; junction bases with no gene match: 12. The CDR3 length is 16 residues. The CDR3 DNA follows: TGTGCCAGCAGCCCGAGATCCGGGACAGGGGTGGACGAGCAGTACTTC. Protein: CASSPRSGTGVDEQYF. The whole variable domain, filled in from reference TRBV7-9 and TRBJ2-7, reads DTGVSQNPRHKITKRGQNVTFRCDPISEHNRLYWYRQTLGQGPEFLTYFQNEAQLEKSRLLSDRFSAERPKGSFSTLEIQRTEQGDSAMYLCASSPRSGTGVDEQYFGPGTRLTVT.

V is TRBV15 and J is TRBJ1-1, with D possibly matching TRBD1 (6 bases). The CDR3 extends over 14 amino acids. The V end was cut by 3 bases, the J end by 2 bases, with 10 bases between. Looked up from germline, CDR1 is LNHNV and CDR2 is YYDKDF (reference sequence). The CDR3 protein is CATSSDRYNTEAFF. The CDR3 coding sequence is TGTGCCACCAGCAGTGACAGGTACAACACTGAAGCTTTCTTT.

The chain links TRBV3-1 to TRBJ1-5; possible D gene TRBD1, 6 bases. CDR3 length: 15 amino acids. Germline CDR1 and CDR2: LGHDT and YNNKEL (reference sequence). Deletions cut 4 bases from V and 1 base from J, with 11 bases between. For the CDR3, the DNA is TGTGCCAGCAGCCCCGGGGGCCGAAGCAATCAGCCCCAGCATTTT. Residues: CASSPGGRSNQPQHF.